This paragraph reports one T cell receptor (beta chain). Its antigen remains unknown. These data belong to a study of cytomegalovirus exposure and HLA in healthy donors. Study-level background: Early released data had around 89 million unique TCRs, all coming from HLA-typed donors.

General study findings and limits: Most observed TCR sequences were rare, whereas some public TCRs were detected in many donors. As a later analysis revealed, the rate of TCR association differed by HLA locus, with DRB1 most and HLA-C fewest. Reported results showed that the classifier diagnosed cytomegalovirus status with high specificity and sensitivity.

Germline V gives CDR1 WSHSY, CDR2 SAAADI. The CDR3 length is 14 residues. With 7 bases removed from V and 8 bases from J, the gap between germline ends came to 17 bases. Amplification used 60 Vbeta primers and 13 Jbeta primers. The table came from immunoSEQ multiplex PCR; TCRdb's copy has only in-frame clones and leaves some out. The table lists 200,000 to 250,000 clones, more than 75% of them singletons. This sequence was found in a male donor in good health and CMV-seronegative. This chain links TRBV10-2 with TRBJ2-2; a weak D match, TRBD2 (5 bases). The sequenced sample was PBMCs. The CDR3 DNA sequence: TGCGCCAGCATAGCGTTTATAGAGCCGGGGGAGCTGTTTTTT. As protein: CASIAFIEPGELFF.